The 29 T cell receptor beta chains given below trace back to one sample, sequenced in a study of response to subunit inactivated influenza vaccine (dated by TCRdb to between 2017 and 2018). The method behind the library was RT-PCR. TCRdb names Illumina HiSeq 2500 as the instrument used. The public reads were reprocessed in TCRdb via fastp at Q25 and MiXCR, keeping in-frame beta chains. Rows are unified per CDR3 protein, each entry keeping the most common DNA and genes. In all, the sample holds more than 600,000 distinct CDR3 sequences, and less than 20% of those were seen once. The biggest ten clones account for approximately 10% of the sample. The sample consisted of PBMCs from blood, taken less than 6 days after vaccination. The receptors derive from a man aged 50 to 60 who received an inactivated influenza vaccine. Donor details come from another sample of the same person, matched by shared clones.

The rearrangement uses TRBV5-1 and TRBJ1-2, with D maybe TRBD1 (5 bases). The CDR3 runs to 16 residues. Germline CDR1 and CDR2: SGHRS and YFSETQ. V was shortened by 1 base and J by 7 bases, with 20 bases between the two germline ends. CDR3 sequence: CASSLRQTATGVGYTF. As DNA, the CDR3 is TGCGCCAGCAGCTTGAGGCAAACAGCCACGGGGGTTGGCTACACCTTC. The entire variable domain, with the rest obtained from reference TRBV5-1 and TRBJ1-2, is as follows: KAGVTQTPRYLIKTRGQQVTLSCSPISGHRSVSWYQQTPGQGLQFLFEYFSETQRNKGNFPGRFSGRQFSNSRSEMNVSTLELGDSALYLCASSLRQTATGVGYTFGSGTRLTVV.

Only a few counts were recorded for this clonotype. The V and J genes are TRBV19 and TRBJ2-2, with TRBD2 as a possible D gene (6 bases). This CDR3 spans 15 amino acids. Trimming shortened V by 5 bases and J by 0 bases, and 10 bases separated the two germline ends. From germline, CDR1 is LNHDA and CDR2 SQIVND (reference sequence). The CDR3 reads CASSRGIANTGELFF. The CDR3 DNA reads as TGTGCCAGTAGTCGCGGGATCGCGAACACCGGGGAGCTGTTTTTT.

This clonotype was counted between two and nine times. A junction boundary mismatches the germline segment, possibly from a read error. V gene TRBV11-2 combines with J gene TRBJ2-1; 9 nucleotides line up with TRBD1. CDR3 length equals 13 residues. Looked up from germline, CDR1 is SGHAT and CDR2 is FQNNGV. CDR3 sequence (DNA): TGTGCCAGCAGCTTAGATCACCGACAGGGGGATGGATTC. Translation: CASSLDHRQGDGF.

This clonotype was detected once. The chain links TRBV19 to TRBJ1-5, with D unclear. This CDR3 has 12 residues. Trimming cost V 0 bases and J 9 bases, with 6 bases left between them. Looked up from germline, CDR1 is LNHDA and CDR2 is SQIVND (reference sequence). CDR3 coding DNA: TGTGCCAGTAGTATAGATCAAGGGCCCCAGCATTTT. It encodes CASSIDQGPQHF.

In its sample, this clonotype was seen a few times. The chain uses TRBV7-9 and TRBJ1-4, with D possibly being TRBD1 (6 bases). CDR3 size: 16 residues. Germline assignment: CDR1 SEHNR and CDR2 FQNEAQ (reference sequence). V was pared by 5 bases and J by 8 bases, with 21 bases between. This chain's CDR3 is CASSRGVGTLNEKLFF. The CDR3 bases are TGTGCCAGCAGCAGAGGGGTGGGGACATTGAACGAAAAACTGTTTTTT.

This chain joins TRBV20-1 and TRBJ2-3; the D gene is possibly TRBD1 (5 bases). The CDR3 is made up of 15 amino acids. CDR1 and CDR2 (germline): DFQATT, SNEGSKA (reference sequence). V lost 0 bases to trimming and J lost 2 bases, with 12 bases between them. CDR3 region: CSARERRQFTDTQYF. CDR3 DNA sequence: TGCAGTGCTAGAGAAAGAAGACAGTTCACAGATACGCAGTATTTT.

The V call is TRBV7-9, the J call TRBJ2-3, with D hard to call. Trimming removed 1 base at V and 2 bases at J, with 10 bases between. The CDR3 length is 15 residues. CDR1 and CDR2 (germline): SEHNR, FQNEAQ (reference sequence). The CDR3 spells CASSLEGRYTDTQYF. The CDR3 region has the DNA TGTGCCAGCAGCTTAGAAGGCAGATACACAGATACGCAGTATTTT.

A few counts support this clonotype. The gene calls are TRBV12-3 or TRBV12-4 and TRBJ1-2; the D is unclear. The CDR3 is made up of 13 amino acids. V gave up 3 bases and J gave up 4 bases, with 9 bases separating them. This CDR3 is CASSFGRSYGYTF. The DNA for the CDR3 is TGTGCCAGCAGTTTCGGTCGGAGCTATGGCTACACCTTC.

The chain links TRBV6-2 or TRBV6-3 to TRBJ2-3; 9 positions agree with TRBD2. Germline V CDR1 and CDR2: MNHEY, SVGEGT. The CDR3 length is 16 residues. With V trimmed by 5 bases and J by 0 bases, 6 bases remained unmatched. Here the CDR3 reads CASSLAGPSSTDTQYF. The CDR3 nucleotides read TGTGCCAGCAGTCTAGCGGGACCCTCAAGCACAGATACGCAGTATTTT.

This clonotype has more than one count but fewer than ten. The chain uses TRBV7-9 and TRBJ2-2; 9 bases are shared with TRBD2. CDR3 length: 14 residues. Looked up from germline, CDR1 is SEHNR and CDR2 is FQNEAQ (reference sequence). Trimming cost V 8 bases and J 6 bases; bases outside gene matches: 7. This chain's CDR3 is CASSGTSRAGELFF. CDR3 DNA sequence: TGTGCCAGCTCCGGGACTAGCCGAGCCGGGGAGCTGTTTTTT.

CDR3 sequence: CASSSLWGNTEAFF. Here the CDR3 DNA reads TGTGCCAGCAGTTCCCTTTGGGGGAACACTGAAGCTTTCTTT. The rearrangement uses TRBV12-3 or TRBV12-4 and TRBJ1-1; the D is unclear. The ends were cut back, 4 bases at V and 1 base at J, with 10 bases in the middle. The CDR3 has 14 residues.

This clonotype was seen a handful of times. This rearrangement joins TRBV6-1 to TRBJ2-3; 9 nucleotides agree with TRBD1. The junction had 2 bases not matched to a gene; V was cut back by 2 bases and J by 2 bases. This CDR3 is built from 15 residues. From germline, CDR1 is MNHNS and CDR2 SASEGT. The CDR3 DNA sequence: TGTGCCAGCAGTGAAACAGGGGGCTACACAGATACGCAGTATTTT. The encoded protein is CASSETGGYTDTQYF.

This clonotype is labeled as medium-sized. DNA for the CDR3: TGCGCCAGCAGCCAAGGACAGGGCATTCTCCAAAACATTCAGTACTTC. This gives the protein CASSQGQGILQNIQYF. The chain carries TRBV4-1 and TRBJ2-4, with 7 bases that match TRBD1. V shed 1 base, J shed 5 bases, and the junction held 8 bases outside the gene matches. The V gene's germline CDR1 is MGHRA and CDR2 YSYEKL. The CDR3 spans 16 residues.

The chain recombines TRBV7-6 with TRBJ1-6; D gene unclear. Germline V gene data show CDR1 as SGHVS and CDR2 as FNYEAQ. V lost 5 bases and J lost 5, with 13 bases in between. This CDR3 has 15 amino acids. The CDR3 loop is CASSPAHPDNSPLHF. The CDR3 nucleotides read TGTGCCAGCAGCCCCGCGCACCCGGATAATTCACCCCTCCACTTT.

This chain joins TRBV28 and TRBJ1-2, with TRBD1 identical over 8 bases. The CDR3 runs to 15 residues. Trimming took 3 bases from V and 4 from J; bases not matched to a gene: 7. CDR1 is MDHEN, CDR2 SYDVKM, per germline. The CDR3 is CASSLSGQGIYGYTF. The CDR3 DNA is TGTGCCAGCAGTTTGAGCGGACAGGGTATCTATGGCTACACCTTC.

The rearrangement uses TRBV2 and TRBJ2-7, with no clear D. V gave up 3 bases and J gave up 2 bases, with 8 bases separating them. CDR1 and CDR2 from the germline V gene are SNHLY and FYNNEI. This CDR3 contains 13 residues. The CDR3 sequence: CASSDRPTYEQYF. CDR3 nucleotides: TGTGCCAGCAGTGACAGGCCCACCTACGAGCAGTACTTC.

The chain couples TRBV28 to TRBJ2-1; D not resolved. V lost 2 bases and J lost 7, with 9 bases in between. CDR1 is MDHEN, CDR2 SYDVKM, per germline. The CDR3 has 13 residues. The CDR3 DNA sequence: TGTGCCAGCAGTTTAGACGTAGGGAATGAGCAGTTCTTC. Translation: CASSLDVGNEQFF. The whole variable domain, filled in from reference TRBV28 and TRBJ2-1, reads DVKVTQSSRYLVKRTGEKVFLECVQDMDHENMFWYRQDPGLGLRLIYFSYDVKMKEKGDIPEGYSVSREKKERFSLILESASTNQTSMYLCASSLDVGNEQFFGPGTRLTVL.

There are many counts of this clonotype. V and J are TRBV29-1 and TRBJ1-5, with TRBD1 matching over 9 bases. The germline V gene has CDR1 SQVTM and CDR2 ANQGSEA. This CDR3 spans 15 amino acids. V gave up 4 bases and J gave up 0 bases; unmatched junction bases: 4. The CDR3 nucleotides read TGCAGCGTTGTGCTACAGGGGGCTAGCAATCAGCCCCAGCATTTT. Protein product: CSVVLQGASNQPQHF.

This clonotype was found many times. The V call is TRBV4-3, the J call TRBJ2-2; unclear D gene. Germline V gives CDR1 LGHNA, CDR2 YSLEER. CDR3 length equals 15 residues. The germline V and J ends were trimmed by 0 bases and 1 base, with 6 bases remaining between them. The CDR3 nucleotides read TGCGCCAGCAGCCAAGACGCTCTGAACACCGGGGAGCTGTTTTTT. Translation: CASSQDALNTGELFF.

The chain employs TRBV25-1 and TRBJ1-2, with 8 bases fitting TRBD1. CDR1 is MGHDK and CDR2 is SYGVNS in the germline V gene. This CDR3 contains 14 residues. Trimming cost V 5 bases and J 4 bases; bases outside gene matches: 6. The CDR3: CASSPDREFYGYTF. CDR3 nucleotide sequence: TGTGCCAGCAGTCCGGACAGGGAATTCTATGGCTACACCTTC.

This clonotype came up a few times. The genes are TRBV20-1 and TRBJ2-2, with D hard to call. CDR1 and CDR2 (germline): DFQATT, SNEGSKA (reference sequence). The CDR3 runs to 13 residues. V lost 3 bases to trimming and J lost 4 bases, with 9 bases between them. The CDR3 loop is CSASVLRTGELFF. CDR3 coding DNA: TGCAGTGCTAGTGTGCTCCGCACCGGGGAGCTGTTTTTT.

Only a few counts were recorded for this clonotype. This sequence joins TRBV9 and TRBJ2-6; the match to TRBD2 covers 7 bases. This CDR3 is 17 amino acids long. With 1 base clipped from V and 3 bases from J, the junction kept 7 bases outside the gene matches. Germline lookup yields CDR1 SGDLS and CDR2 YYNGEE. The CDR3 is CASSVPKGGRGANVLTF. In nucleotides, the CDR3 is TGTGCCAGCAGCGTACCAAAGGGAGGGCGTGGGGCCAACGTCCTGACTTTC.

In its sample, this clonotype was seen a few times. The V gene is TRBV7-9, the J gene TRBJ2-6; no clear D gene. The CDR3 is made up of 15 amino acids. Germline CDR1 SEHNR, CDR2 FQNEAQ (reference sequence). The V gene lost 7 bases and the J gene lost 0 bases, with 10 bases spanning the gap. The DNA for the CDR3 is TGTGCCAGCACTACAAGACCCTCTGGGGCCAACGTCCTGACTTTC. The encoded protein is CASTTRPSGANVLTF. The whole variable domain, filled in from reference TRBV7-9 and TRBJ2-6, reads DTGVSQNPRHKITKRGQNVTFRCDPISEHNRLYWYRQTLGQGPEFLTYFQNEAQLEKSRLLSDRFSAERPKGSFSTLEIQRTEQGDSAMYLCASTTRPSGANVLTFGAGSRLTVL.

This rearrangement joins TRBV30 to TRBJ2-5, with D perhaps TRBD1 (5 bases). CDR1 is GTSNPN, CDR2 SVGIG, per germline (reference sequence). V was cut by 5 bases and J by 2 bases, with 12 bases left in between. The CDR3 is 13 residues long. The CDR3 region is CAWEPDSQETQYF. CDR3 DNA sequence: TGTGCCTGGGAACCTGACAGTCAAGAGACCCAGTACTTC.

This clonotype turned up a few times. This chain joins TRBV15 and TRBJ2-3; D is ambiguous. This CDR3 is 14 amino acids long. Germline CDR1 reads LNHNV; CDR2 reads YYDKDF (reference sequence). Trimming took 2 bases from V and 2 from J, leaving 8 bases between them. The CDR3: CATSRSQATDTQYF. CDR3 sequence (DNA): TGTGCCACCAGCAGAAGTCAGGCCACAGATACGCAGTATTTT.

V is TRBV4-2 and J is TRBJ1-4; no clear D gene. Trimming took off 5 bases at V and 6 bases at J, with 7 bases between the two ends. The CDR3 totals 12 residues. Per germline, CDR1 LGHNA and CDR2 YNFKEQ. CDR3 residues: CASSGVHEKLFF. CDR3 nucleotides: TGTGCCAGCAGCGGGGTCCATGAAAAACTGTTTTTT.

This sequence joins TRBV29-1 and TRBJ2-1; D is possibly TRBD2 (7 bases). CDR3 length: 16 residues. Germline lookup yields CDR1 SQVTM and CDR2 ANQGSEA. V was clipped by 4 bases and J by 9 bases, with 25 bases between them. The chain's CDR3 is CSVGAGASRAWGEQFF. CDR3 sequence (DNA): TGCAGCGTTGGGGCGGGGGCCAGCCGTGCGTGGGGTGAGCAGTTCTTC.

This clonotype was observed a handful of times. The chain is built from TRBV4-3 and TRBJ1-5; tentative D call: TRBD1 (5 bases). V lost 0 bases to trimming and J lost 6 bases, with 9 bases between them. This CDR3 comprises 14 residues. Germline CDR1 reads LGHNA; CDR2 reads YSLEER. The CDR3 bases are TGCGCCAGCAGCCAAGACCGGAGGGGTCAGCCCCAGCATTTT. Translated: CASSQDRRGQPQHF.

Here the CDR3 DNA reads TGTGCCAGCGAAACAGGGCTCGGGGCCAACGTCCTGACTTTC. The encoded protein is CASETGLGANVLTF. The chain uses TRBV2 and TRBJ2-6, with D tentatively TRBD1 (6 bases). Germline V gene lookup returns CDR1 SNHLY and CDR2 FYNNEI. Trimming left V 8 bases short and J 4 bases short, with 12 bases between. This CDR3 comprises 14 residues.